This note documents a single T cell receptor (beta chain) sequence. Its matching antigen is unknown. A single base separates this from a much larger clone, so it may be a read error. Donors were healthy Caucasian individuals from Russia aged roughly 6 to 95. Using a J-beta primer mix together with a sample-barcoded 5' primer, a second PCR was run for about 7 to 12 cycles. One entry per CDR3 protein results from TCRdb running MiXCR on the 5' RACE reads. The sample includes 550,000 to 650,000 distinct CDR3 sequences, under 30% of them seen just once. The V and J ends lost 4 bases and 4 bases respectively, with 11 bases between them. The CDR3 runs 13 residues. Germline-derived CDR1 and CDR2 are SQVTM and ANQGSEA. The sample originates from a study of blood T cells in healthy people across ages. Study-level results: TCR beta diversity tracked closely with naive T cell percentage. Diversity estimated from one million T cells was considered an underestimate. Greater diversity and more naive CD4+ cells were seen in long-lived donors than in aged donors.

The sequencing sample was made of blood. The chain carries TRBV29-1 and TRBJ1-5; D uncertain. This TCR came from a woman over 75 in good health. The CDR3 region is CSVVQDYNQPQHF. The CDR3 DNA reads TGCAGCGTTGTGCAGGATTATAATCAGCCCCAGCATTTT.